What follows describes a single T cell receptor (beta chain). Its specificity is not known. The data originate from a study of hypomethylating agent response in myelodysplastic syndrome. Study as a whole: Hypomethylating treatment was azacitidine in about 70% of the 11, decitabine in 3 of 11.

Sequenced by immunoSEQ multiplex PCR; TCRdb stores in-frame clones only, minus some. The data show over 2,500 clones, 82% seen once. Study observations and caveats: Richness, rarefaction diversity and clonality did not change significantly after hypomethylating treatment.

The clonotype originates from a human donor with myelodysplastic syndrome. The source material was bone marrow, sampled before or after starting hypomethylating agent treatment for myelodysplastic syndrome (not recorded which).

Written as DNA, the CDR3 is TGTGCCAGCAGCTTGATAGCAGGTACCCACGAGCAGTACTTC. Translated: CASSLIAGTHEQYF. V gene TRBV7-9 combines with J gene TRBJ2-7; D gene ambiguous. The V and J ends lost 3 bases and 5 bases respectively, with 14 bases between them. Germline V gene sequence: CDR1 SEHNR, CDR2 FQNEAQ (reference sequence). This CDR3 is 14 amino acids long.